Each of the 12 T cell receptor beta chains below was sequenced from the same sample in a study of T cell responses to AZD1222 COVID-19 vaccine. Produced via immunoSEQ multiplex PCR; TCRdb's table is partial and in-frame only. The table shows approximately 150,000 clones, with about 86% occurring only once. This specimen consisted of peripheral blood, obtained 28 days after the second AZD1222 dose. Receptors originate from an adult who received the AZD1222 COVID-19 vaccine.

For this clone: A junction boundary mismatches the germline segment, possibly from a read error. The V call is TRBV7-7, the J call TRBJ2-3; D may be TRBD1 or TRBD2 (5 bases each). Germline V gene lookup returns CDR1 SSHAT and CDR2 FNYEAQ (reference sequence). This CDR3 is built from 15 residues. The CDR3 nucleotides read TGTGCTAGCAGCTTAGCGCCGGGGCTGCCTGATACGCAGTATTTT. Translated: CASSLAPGLPDTQYF.

This clone has a single count. V usage is TRBV12-3 or TRBV12-4 and J usage is TRBJ2-7; a possible D gene is TRBD2 (6 bases). V was trimmed by 6 bases and J by 7 bases, leaving 16 bases between them. CDR3 length equals 13 residues. The CDR3 coding sequence is TGTGCCAGCAGCGTGGGACTCCCAAGGGAGCAGTACTTC. Protein: CASSVGLPREQYF.

This chain uses TRBV30 with TRBJ1-2; a weak D match, TRBD1 (5 bases). V was pared by 4 bases and J by 7 bases, with 16 bases between. Germline CDR1 is GTSNPN and CDR2 is SVGIG (reference sequence). CDR3 size: 13 residues. The CDR3 nucleotides are TGTGCCTGGAAGGGACTCCAGGGAGGTGGCTACACCTTC. Protein product: CAWKGLQGGGYTF.

The J gene is TRBJ1-4, the V gene TRBV6-5, with D tentatively TRBD1 (5 bases). CDR3 length: 14 residues. The V gene's germline CDR1 is MNHEY and CDR2 SVGAGI. Trimming stripped 5 bases from V and 7 bases from J, with 14 bases between. CDR3 sequence (DNA): TGTGCCAGCAGTCGGTCGTCGGGGCGTGAAAAACTGTTTTTT. It yields the protein CASSRSSGREKLFF.

This rearrangement joins TRBV5-6 to TRBJ2-3; 7 nucleotides align to TRBD2. The CDR3 is made up of 15 amino acids. Germline V CDR1 and CDR2: SGHDT, YYEEEE. V gave up 4 bases and J gave up 5 bases; unmatched junction bases: 10. CDR3 bases: TGTGCCAGCAGCCGAGGCCGGGGAGGGAGAGATACGCAGTATTTT. It codes for CASSRGRGGRDTQYF.

The V call is TRBV7-8, the J call TRBJ2-3, with 10 nucleotides matching TRBD2. CDR1 is SGHVS and CDR2 is FQNEAQ in the germline V gene. The CDR3 has 17 residues. Trimming took 3 bases from V and 1 from J; bases not matched to a gene: 7. CDR3 amino acids: CASSFPEGTSGTDTQYF. The CDR3 nucleotides read TGTGCCAGCAGCTTTCCTGAAGGGACTAGCGGCACAGATACGCAGTATTTT. The variable domain in full, completed from reference TRBV7-8 and TRBJ2-3, reads GAGVSQSPRYKVAKRGQDVALRCDPISGHVSLFWYQQALGQGPEFLTYFQNEAQLDKSGLPSDRFFAERPEGSVSTLKIQRTQQEDSAVYLCASSFPEGTSGTDTQYFGPGTRLTVL.

The V call is TRBV5-4, the J call TRBJ1-1; D might be TRBD1 (5 bases). V dropped 3 bases and J dropped 0 bases, with 15 bases sitting between them. CDR1 SGHNT and CDR2 YYREEE come from the germline V gene (reference sequence). The CDR3 runs to 16 residues. CDR3 region: CASSSAGTFMNTEAFF. CDR3 DNA sequence: TGTGCCAGCAGCTCCGCAGGGACCTTCATGAACACTGAAGCTTTCTTT.

This clone was found a few times. V gene TRBV4-1 combines with J gene TRBJ1-2; maybe TRBD1 (6 bases). Looked up from germline, CDR1 is MGHRA and CDR2 is YSYEKL. The CDR3 contains 16 residues. The ends were cut back, 0 bases at V and 5 bases at J, with 16 bases in the middle. CDR3 protein: CASSQEPSGAGYGYTF. CDR3 DNA: TGCGCCAGCAGCCAAGAGCCCTCGGGGGCGGGGTATGGCTACACCTTC.

The rearrangement uses TRBV5-6 and TRBJ1-6; D possibly corresponds to TRBD1 (5 bases). Germline-derived CDR1 and CDR2 are SGHDT and YYEEEE. V was clipped by 0 bases and J by 8 bases, with 15 bases between them. This CDR3 comprises 16 residues. CDR3 sequence reads: CASSLGTGLGDSPLHF. In DNA, the CDR3 is TGTGCCAGCAGCTTGGGAACAGGCCTGGGGGATTCACCCCTCCACTTT.

This clone showed up just a few times. The chain uses TRBV5-4 and TRBJ2-2; the D is unclear. The V end lost 2 bases, the J end lost 4 bases, and 0 bases lay between the germline ends. Germline CDR1 is SGHNT and CDR2 is YYREEE (reference sequence). This CDR3 comprises 11 residues. The CDR3 reads CASSFTGELFF. For the CDR3, the DNA is TGTGCCAGCAGCTTCACCGGGGAGCTGTTTTTT.

In this sample, this clone turned up a few times. The chain joins TRBV18 to TRBJ1-2, with D perhaps TRBD1 (6 bases). The germline V gene encodes CDR1 KGHSH and CDR2 LQKENI. CDR3 length equals 13 residues. V was pared by 5 bases and J by 7 bases, with 14 bases between. This CDR3 is CASSAYLGAGYTF. DNA of the CDR3: TGTGCCAGCTCAGCCTACTTGGGGGCTGGCTACACCTTC.

This chain joins TRBV6-1 and TRBJ2-3, with D perhaps TRBD2 (5 bases). The CDR3 length is 16 residues. Germline V lookup: CDR1 MNHNS, CDR2 SASEGT. Trimming removed 3 bases from V and 4 bases from J, with 17 bases in between. Here the CDR3 reads CASSDKGRTGADTQYF. The CDR3 DNA follows: TGTGCCAGCAGTGATAAGGGCCGAACCGGGGCAGATACGCAGTATTTT.